Presented here are 20 T cell receptor beta chains from one specimen sequenced in a study of blood T cells in healthy people across ages. The use of a sample-barcoded 5' primer and a J-beta primer mix characterized a second PCR of about 7 to 12 cycles. MiXCR, run by TCRdb on the 5' RACE reads, gives a single entry per CDR3 protein. The profile covers 1.8 million or so distinct CDR3 sequences, with roughly two fifths appearing a single time and under 30% taken by the ten largest. The sample consisted of blood. Source of these receptors: a human donor in good health.

This clonotype was observed a handful of times. The chain employs TRBV7-2 and TRBJ2-1; D is possibly TRBD1 or TRBD2 (5 bases each). Per the germline V gene, CDR1 is SGHTA and CDR2 is FQGNSA. The CDR3 contains 15 residues. The V gene lost 4 bases and the J gene lost 7 bases, with 17 bases spanning the gap. The DNA for the CDR3 is TGTGCCAGCAGCTCCGCCGGGACCAGAATTAATGAGCAGTTCTTC. Encoded protein: CASSSAGTRINEQFF.

This rearrangement joins TRBV2 to TRBJ2-1; TRBD2 might be the D (5 bases). Germline-derived CDR1 and CDR2 are SNHLY and FYNNEI. The CDR3 runs 16 residues. Deletions cut 7 bases from V and 6 bases from J, with 22 bases between. The chain's CDR3 is CASNGNGKSNSNEQFF. In DNA form, the CDR3 reads TGTGCCAGCAATGGCAACGGGAAATCTAATAGCAATGAGCAGTTCTTC.

The chain has TRBV12-3 or TRBV12-4 and TRBJ2-7, with 9 positions matching TRBD1. The V and J ends lost 5 bases and 2 bases, in that order; junction bases with no gene match: 7. This CDR3 has 15 residues. The CDR3 is CASSPEDRGTYEQYF. CDR3 coding DNA: TGTGCCAGCAGTCCCGAGGACAGGGGTACCTACGAGCAGTACTTC.

The rearrangement uses TRBV7-9 and TRBJ2-1; D is perhaps TRBD2 (6 bases). The CDR3 totals 13 residues. Germline assignment: CDR1 SEHNR and CDR2 FQNEAQ (reference sequence). The V end was cut by 6 bases, the J end by 7 bases, with 13 bases between. The DNA for the CDR3 is TGTGCCAGCAGTGGAGGGTTTGGAAATGAGCAGTTCTTC. Its translation: CASSGGFGNEQFF.

In the case of this clonotype: The CDR3 does not end in the conserved phenylalanine or tryptophan, so this is likely a read error. The chain links TRBV18 to TRBJ2-3, with unresolved D. CDR1 is KGHSH and CDR2 is LQKENI in the germline V gene. The CDR3 extends over 14 amino acids. The CDR3 coding sequence is TGTGCCGGCTCACCACCGCTAAGCACAGATACGCAGTATTTG. Encoded protein: CAGSPPLSTDTQYL.

This clonotype was recorded a few times. V is TRBV7-6 and J is TRBJ2-3; a weak D match, TRBD1 (5 bases). Germline values: CDR1 SGHVS, CDR2 FNYEAQ. Trimming shortened V by 7 bases and J by 3 bases, and 17 bases separated the two germline ends. The CDR3 length is 15 residues. CDR3 DNA: TGTGCCAGCATAACAGGCGACCCCCATACAGATACGCAGTATTTT. Protein sequence: CASITGDPHTDTQYF.

The V gene is TRBV4-3, the J gene TRBJ1-2, with TRBD1 identical over 7 bases. CDR3 length: 16 amino acids. CDR1 LGHNA and CDR2 YSLEER come from the germline V gene. J gave up 1 base and V 4 bases, and 9 bases lay outside the gene matches. The CDR3 region is CASSPGEQGLNYGYTF. CDR3 nucleotides: TGCGCCAGCAGCCCCGGAGAACAGGGGCTTAACTATGGCTACACCTTC.

A few counts support this clonotype. CDR3 region: CASSLIGGQAYEQYF. The CDR3 nucleotides read TGTGCCAGCAGCTTAATAGGGGGCCAAGCCTACGAGCAGTACTTC. The chain links TRBV7-9 to TRBJ2-4, with 7 positions matching TRBD1. The DNA end lines up better with TRBJ2-7; the J call may be wrong. This CDR3 region has 15 residues. Germline lookup yields CDR1 SEHNR and CDR2 FQNEAQ (reference sequence).

The CDR3 bases are TGCAGTGCTAGTATGACAGGGCCGATCTACGAGCAGTACTTC. Residues: CSASMTGPIYEQYF. V gene TRBV20-1 combines with J gene TRBJ2-7; 7 bases fit TRBD1. In germline, CDR1 is DFQATT, CDR2 SNEGSKA (reference sequence). The J segment lost 3 bases and the V segment lost 3 bases, leaving 8 bases of the junction unmatched. CDR3 length: 14 amino acids.

This clonotype was picked up a small number of times. This chain links TRBV7-6 with TRBJ2-1; D gene uncertain. Trimming removed 4 bases at V and 5 bases at J, with 12 bases between. Germline values: CDR1 SGHVS, CDR2 FNYEAQ. This CDR3 region has 14 residues. CDR3 nucleotides: TGTGCCAGCAGCTCATTTCTGGGTGACAATGAGCAGTTCTTC. Its translation: CASSSFLGDNEQFF.

The V call is TRBV12-3 or TRBV12-4, the J call TRBJ2-7, with D tentatively TRBD1 (5 bases). V dropped 5 bases and J dropped 2 bases, with 10 bases sitting between them. The CDR3 length is 13 residues. CDR3 in amino acids: CASSKGIAYEQYF. In DNA form, the CDR3 reads TGTGCCAGCAGTAAGGGGATCGCCTACGAGCAGTACTTC.

This clonotype was seen only a few times. The DNA of the CDR3 is TGTGCCAGCGGCAGACAGAAGCTCAATGAGCAGTTCTTC. It yields the protein CASGRQKLNEQFF. V gene TRBV7-9 combines with J gene TRBJ2-1; D is perhaps TRBD1 (5 bases). This CDR3 is 13 amino acids long. Germline CDR1 and CDR2: SEHNR and FQNEAQ (reference sequence). Deletions cut 8 bases from V and 6 bases from J, with 14 bases between.

This clonotype was seen a few times. The chain links TRBV12-3 or TRBV12-4 to TRBJ1-2; 9 nucleotides align to TRBD1. The J segment lost 4 bases and the V segment lost 4 bases, leaving 10 bases of the junction unmatched. This CDR3 contains 16 residues. CDR3 in DNA: TGTGCCAGCAGTTCCAGGCGGACAGGGGTGTCCTATGGCTACACCTTC. It is translated as CASSSRRTGVSYGYTF.

The rearrangement uses TRBV4-3 and TRBJ2-1; 7 bases match TRBD2. The CDR3 loop spans 15 amino acids. J gave up 6 bases and V 5 bases, and 10 bases lay outside the gene matches. CDR1 and CDR2 (germline): LGHNA, YSLEER. CDR3 sequence (DNA): TGCGCCAGCAGCTACTCGGCGGGGGACCTCAATGAGCAGTTCTTC. Protein sequence: CASSYSAGDLNEQFF.

This clonotype was counted at least ten times. The chain joins TRBV4-2 to TRBJ2-1, with TRBD1 as a possible D gene (6 bases). The CDR3 consists of 14 residues. V was cut by 0 bases and J by 9 bases, with 12 bases left in between. Per germline, CDR1 LGHNA and CDR2 YNFKEQ. CDR3 residues: CASSQDAQGSEQFF. For the CDR3, the DNA is TGTGCCAGCAGCCAAGATGCCCAGGGGAGTGAGCAGTTCTTC.

This clonotype was detected only a few times. The chain employs TRBV28 and TRBJ1-1; D gene uncertain. The CDR3 has 12 amino acids. Looked up from germline, CDR1 is MDHEN and CDR2 is SYDVKM. Trimming cost V 6 bases and J 9 bases, with 14 bases left between them. The CDR3 region has the DNA TGTGCCAGCAGAGCCGGTGGGGAAAAAGCTTTCTTT. It yields the protein CASRAGGEKAFF.

The chain carries TRBV4-3 and TRBJ1-2, with D unclear. Per germline, CDR1 LGHNA and CDR2 YSLEER. CDR3 length: 13 residues. Trimming removed 1 base at V and 8 bases at J, with 11 bases between. The CDR3 here is CASSQVLGSGYTF. The CDR3 nucleotides read TGCGCCAGCAGCCAAGTACTGGGTAGCGGCTACACCTTC.

As concerns this clonotype: The conserved phenylalanine or tryptophan normally closing the CDR3 is absent here, so this likely arose from a read error. The rearrangement joins TRBV5-1 to TRBJ1-2; D unclear. Germline CDR1 and CDR2: SGHRS and YFSETQ. The germline V and J ends were trimmed by 8 bases and 3 bases, with 14 bases remaining between them. The CDR3 sequence is 13 residues long. The CDR3 loop is CASSEGSDYGYTR. CDR3 bases: TGCGCCAGTTCCGAGGGCTCTGACTATGGCTACACCCGC.

There are a few counts of this clonotype. The junction shows a germline mismatch at one end, possibly a read error. The CDR3 nucleotides read TGCAGCGCTGAAGTGGGCCTATACAATGAGCAGTTCTTC. Encoded protein: CSAEVGLYNEQFF. The chain couples TRBV29-1 to TRBJ2-1; D is unclear. The CDR3 length is 13 residues. Germline CDR1 SQVTM, CDR2 ANQGSEA.

There are a few counts of this clonotype. The gene calls are TRBV28 and TRBJ2-4; TRBD1 or TRBD2 may be the D gene (5 bases each). Per the germline V gene, CDR1 is MDHEN and CDR2 is SYDVKM. V lost 5 bases to trimming and J lost 2 bases, with 13 bases between them. This CDR3 region has 15 residues. CDR3 sequence reads: CASSGLDSSKNIQYF. CDR3 in DNA: TGTGCCAGCAGTGGACTCGACAGTTCCAAAAACATTCAGTACTTC.